These 32 T cell receptor beta chains originate from one sample sequenced in a study of blood T cell repertoires in COVID-19. The method was immunoSEQ multiplex PCR; TCRdb's version includes in-frame clones alone and lacks a portion of them. There are 200,000 to 300,000 clones in the sample; about four fifths occur only once, and approximately 2% lies in the top ten. The sequenced sample was peripheral blood. These receptors were collected from a man aged 30 to 39 who had recovered from COVID-19.

This clone has just one count. The CDR3 loop is CASSPKRPGNTEAFF. Written as DNA, the CDR3 is TGTGCCAGCAGCCCTAAAAGACCAGGGAACACTGAAGCTTTCTTT. The V and J genes are TRBV7-9 and TRBJ1-1, with D uncertain. Trimming left V 5 bases short and J 1 base short, with 14 bases between. There are 15 residues in the CDR3. CDR1 is SEHNR and CDR2 is FQNEAQ in the germline V gene (reference sequence).

This chain joins TRBV14 and TRBJ1-6; D remains unclear. V was cut by 1 base and J by 9 bases, with 16 bases left in between. This CDR3 contains 16 residues. Per germline, CDR1 SGHDN and CDR2 FVKESK. The CDR3 reads CASSQGVGVWGSPLHF. For the CDR3, the DNA is TGTGCCAGCAGCCAAGGAGTGGGAGTTTGGGGTTCACCCCTCCACTTT.

This chain connects TRBV7-9 to TRBJ2-1; D remains unclear. Between the trimmed V and J ends, which lost 5 bases and 3 bases, there was a span of 5 bases. The CDR3 covers 12 residues. The germline gives CDR1 SEHNR, CDR2 FQNEAQ (reference sequence). The DNA of the CDR3 is TGTGCCAGCAGCCCCAGCTACAATGAGCAGTTCTTC. Protein sequence: CASSPSYNEQFF. The variable domain in full, completed from reference TRBV7-9 and TRBJ2-1, reads DTGVSQNPRHKITKRGQNVTFRCDPISEHNRLYWYRQTLGQGPEFLTYFQNEAQLEKSRLLSDRFSAERPKGSFSTLEIQRTEQGDSAMYLCASSPSYNEQFFGPGTRLTVL.

The chain recombines TRBV4-1 with TRBJ2-3, with D possibly TRBD2 on 5 matching bases. Trimming took off 1 base at V and 3 bases at J, with 11 bases between the two ends. The CDR3 covers 15 residues. Germline CDR1 MGHRA, CDR2 YSYEKL. CDR3 region: CASSQVGLKTDTQYF. CDR3 DNA: TGCGCCAGCAGCCAAGTAGGACTCAAGACAGATACGCAGTATTTT.

Concerning this clone itself: In the same sample, other DNA sequences code for this CDR3. The V gene is TRBV18, the J gene TRBJ1-1, with 7 bases aligning to TRBD1. V shed 3 bases and J 4 bases; nucleotides not matched to a gene: 2. CDR3 length: 13 amino acids. Germline CDR1 and CDR2: KGHSH and LQKENI. The CDR3 DNA reads TGTGCCAGCTCACCGCAGGGGGGCACTGAAGCTTTCTTT. Encoded protein: CASSPQGGTEAFF.

This clone was picked up a small number of times. Within the sample, other DNA sequences also encode this same CDR3. The chain couples TRBV5-1 to TRBJ1-2, with TRBD1 matching over 10 bases. Trimming cost V 0 bases and J 4 bases; bases outside gene matches: 0. The germline V gene encodes CDR1 SGHRS and CDR2 YFSETQ. This CDR3 region has 14 residues. The CDR3 loop reads CASSLGDRGYGYTF. The CDR3 DNA reads TGCGCCAGCAGCTTGGGGGACAGGGGCTATGGCTACACCTTC. Full variable domain (outside the CDR3, taken from reference TRBV5-1 and TRBJ1-2): KAGVTQTPRYLIKTRGQQVTLSCSPISGHRSVSWYQQTPGQGLQFLFEYFSETQRNKGNFPGRFSGRQFSNSRSEMNVSTLELGDSALYLCASSLGDRGYGYTFGSGTRLTVV.

The chain couples TRBV14 to TRBJ1-3; D perhaps matches TRBD1 (6 bases). The germline CDR1 and CDR2 sequences are SGHDN and FVKESK. With 4 bases removed from V and 0 bases from J, the gap between germline ends came to 13 bases. CDR3 length equals 16 residues. This CDR3 reads CASSRTAIDSGNTIYF. In DNA form, the CDR3 reads TGTGCCAGCAGCCGGACAGCTATAGACTCTGGAAACACCATATATTTT.

V is TRBV5-1 and J is TRBJ2-1; 8 nucleotides match TRBD2. V was clipped by 4 bases and J by 8 bases; unmatched bases: 14. There are 16 residues in the CDR3. CDR1 is SGHRS and CDR2 is YFSETQ in the germline V gene. The CDR3 DNA sequence: TGCGCCAGCAGCAGCTCAAGAGCGGGGGCTTGGGATGAGCAGTTCTTC. Translated, it gives CASSSSRAGAWDEQFF.

The chain combines TRBV4-1 with TRBJ2-3; D possibly corresponds to TRBD2 (7 bases). Germline CDR1 is MGHRA and CDR2 is YSYEKL. The CDR3 runs 18 residues. V was pared by 0 bases and J by 1 base, with 17 bases between. The CDR3 sequence: CASSQETSGGRGTDTQYF. The CDR3 DNA is TGCGCCAGCAGCCAAGAGACCTCCGGGGGGCGCGGCACAGATACGCAGTATTTT.

The genes are TRBV4-2 and TRBJ2-1; 9 nucleotides align to TRBD2. The junction had 12 bases not matched to a gene; V was cut back by 0 bases and J by 9 bases. Germline CDR1 is LGHNA and CDR2 is YNFKEQ. This CDR3 has 17 amino acids. Written as DNA, the CDR3 is TGTGCCAGCAGCCAAGATGGCGGGGGGGCGCGGTTTGGTGAGCAGTTCTTC. It yields the protein CASSQDGGGARFGEQFF.

J is TRBJ1-1 and V is TRBV27; D perhaps matches TRBD1 (6 bases). Germline V gene lookup returns CDR1 MNHEY and CDR2 SMNVEV (reference sequence). V lost 2 bases and J lost 6, with 13 bases in between. This CDR3 region has 14 residues. The CDR3 loop is CASSLNRVYAEAFF. DNA of the CDR3: TGTGCCAGCAGTTTAAACAGGGTGTACGCTGAAGCTTTCTTT.

This chain uses TRBV5-4 with TRBJ2-3; a possible D gene is TRBD1 (5 bases). Germline V lookup: CDR1 SGHNT, CDR2 YYREEE (reference sequence). CDR3 length: 16 amino acids. Trimming cost V 4 bases and J 2 bases, with 17 bases left between them. CDR3 nucleotide sequence: TGTGCCAGCAGCCCCCAGGGAAAGCAACTCACAGATACGCAGTATTTT. It encodes CASSPQGKQLTDTQYF.

The chain combines TRBV20-1 with TRBJ2-4; D remains ambiguous. The V gene's germline CDR1 is DFQATT and CDR2 SNEGSKA (reference sequence). The CDR3 totals 11 residues. V lost 5 bases and J lost 9, with 11 bases in between. CDR3 nucleotide sequence: TGCAGTGCTCGGGTCTTGGGCATTCAGTACTTC. This sequence encodes CSARVLGIQYF.

This clone has just a few counts. This rearrangement joins TRBV7-6 to TRBJ2-3; TRBD2 agrees at 7 bases. V lost 3 bases to trimming and J lost 6 bases; unmatched junction nucleotides: 9. The CDR3 has 15 residues. Germline V gene data show CDR1 as SGHVS and CDR2 as FNYEAQ. This chain's CDR3 is CASSLLASGVDTQYF. The CDR3 nucleotides read TGTGCCAGCAGCTTGCTTGCTAGCGGAGTGGATACGCAGTATTTT.

This clone showed up just once. The J gene is TRBJ2-4, the V gene TRBV11-2, with 7 nucleotides matching TRBD1. V was clipped by 3 bases and J by 8 bases; unmatched bases: 7. From germline, CDR1 is SGHAT and CDR2 FQNNGV. CDR3 length equals 14 residues. For the CDR3, the DNA is TGTGCCAGCAGCTTCGACAGGGCTGGAGACATTCAGTACTTC. Translating it yields CASSFDRAGDIQYF.

The gene calls are TRBV7-2 and TRBJ1-6, with D possibly TRBD1 on 6 matching bases. The V end was cut by 5 bases, the J end by 0 bases, with 11 bases between. From germline, CDR1 is SGHTA and CDR2 FQGNSA. CDR3 length equals 16 residues. CDR3 region: CASSKDRSSYNSPLHF. CDR3 DNA: TGTGCCAGCAGCAAAGACAGGAGCTCCTATAATTCACCCCTCCACTTT.

The genes are TRBV7-3 and TRBJ1-1; D uncertain. V lost 4 bases and J 1 base, leaving 7 bases between the germline ends. This CDR3 region has 13 residues. From germline, CDR1 is SGHTA and CDR2 FQGTGA. CDR3 amino acids: CASSSAGNTEAFF. The CDR3 DNA reads as TGTGCCAGCAGCTCCGCAGGGAACACTGAAGCTTTCTTT.

The rearrangement links TRBV10-3 to TRBJ1-4, with a possible D match to TRBD1 (5 bases). The germline V gene encodes CDR1 ENHRY and CDR2 SYGVKD. The V end lost 4 bases, the J end lost 11 bases, and 14 bases lay between the germline ends. The CDR3 runs 13 residues. The CDR3 protein is CAISGWDGGKLFF. Here the CDR3 DNA reads TGTGCCATCAGTGGTTGGGACGGGGGGAAACTGTTTTTT.

CDR3 nucleotide sequence: TGTGCCAGTAGTATAGACCCGCCGGGACTAGCGGGGGGTAAGGGGGAGCTGTTTTTT. The encoded protein is CASSIDPPGLAGGKGELFF. This chain uses TRBV19 with TRBJ2-2, with 15 nucleotides matching TRBD2. This CDR3 has 19 residues. Germline CDR1 reads LNHDA; CDR2 reads SQIVND (reference sequence). The ends lost 0 bases at V and 8 bases at J; junction bases unmatched: 10.

V and J are TRBV4-1 and TRBJ1-1, with D tentatively TRBD1 (6 bases). CDR3 length: 13 amino acids. V lost 4 bases, J lost 1 base, and 7 bases lay in between. The germline V gene encodes CDR1 MGHRA and CDR2 YSYEKL. CDR3: CASSLRGNTEAFF. CDR3 nucleotide sequence: TGCGCCAGCAGCCTCAGGGGGAACACTGAAGCTTTCTTT.

The CDR3 region is CASRPPQDRAYTGELFF. In DNA, the CDR3 is TGTGCCAGCAGACCCCCACAGGACAGGGCTTACACCGGGGAGCTGTTTTTT. The chain recombines TRBV2 with TRBJ2-2; 8 bases fit TRBD1. This CDR3 spans 17 amino acids. The V gene end was trimmed by 6 bases and the J gene end by 3 bases; junction bases not matched to a gene: 12. The germline gives CDR1 SNHLY, CDR2 FYNNEI.

The V and J genes are TRBV4-2 and TRBJ1-5, with TRBD1 identical over 7 bases. Germline V gene sequence: CDR1 LGHNA, CDR2 YNFKEQ. The CDR3 covers 15 residues. V shed 0 bases, J shed 5 bases, and the junction held 4 bases outside the gene matches. CDR3 DNA: TGTGCCAGCAGCCAAGAAGGGGGCTCGGATCAGCCCCAGCATTTT. It encodes CASSQEGGSDQPQHF.

This clone was detected once. This sequence joins TRBV18 and TRBJ1-1; 7 nucleotides agree with TRBD1. This CDR3 region has 14 residues. The V gene's germline CDR1 is KGHSH and CDR2 LQKENI. After removal of 6 bases from V and 4 bases from J, the junction contained 8 bases not matched to a gene. In DNA, the CDR3 is TGTGCCAGCTCTCTTCGACAGGGCTTCACTGAAGCTTTCTTT. The encoded protein is CASSLRQGFTEAFF. Supplemented by reference TRBV18 and TRBJ1-1, the full variable domain reads NAGVMQNPRHLVRRRGQEARLRCSPMKGHSHVYWYRQLPEEGLKFMVYLQKENIIDESGMPKERFSAEFPKEGPSILRIQQVVRGDSAAYFCASSLRQGFTEAFFGQGTRLTVV.

The CDR3 sequence: CASSPKTQFYNEQFF. CDR3 bases: TGTGCCAGCAGTCCAAAGACACAATTCTACAATGAGCAGTTCTTC. V usage is TRBV28 and J usage is TRBJ2-1, with no clear D. The V and J ends lost 5 bases and 3 bases respectively, with 14 bases between them. CDR1 is MDHEN, CDR2 SYDVKM, per germline. The CDR3 is made up of 15 amino acids.

V and J are TRBV18 and TRBJ2-1; 8 bases are a match to TRBD1. CDR1 is KGHSH, CDR2 LQKENI, per germline. The CDR3 sequence is 16 residues long. The ends lost 5 bases at V and 0 bases at J; junction bases unmatched: 6. CDR3 sequence: CASSSLGQDSYNEQFF. The CDR3 DNA sequence: TGTGCCAGCTCATCTCTGGGACAGGACTCCTACAATGAGCAGTTCTTC.

The rearrangement uses TRBV18 and TRBJ2-7; TRBD1 agrees at 11 bases. This CDR3 has 13 amino acids. V trimming: 4 bases; J trimming: 4 bases; junction bases outside the gene matches: 0. Germline CDR1 KGHSH, CDR2 LQKENI. CDR3 sequence (DNA): TGTGCCAGCTCACGGGACAGGGGGTACGAGCAGTACTTC. Translating gives CASSRDRGYEQYF. Based on the CDR3 plus reference TRBV18 and TRBJ2-7, the full variable domain is NAGVMQNPRHLVRRRGQEARLRCSPMKGHSHVYWYRQLPEEGLKFMVYLQKENIIDESGMPKERFSAEFPKEGPSILRIQQVVRGDSAAYFCASSRDRGYEQYFGPGTRLTVT.

This clone was detected only a few times. This sequence joins TRBV7-8 and TRBJ1-2; TRBD1 agrees at 10 bases. This CDR3 has 13 amino acids. V lost 5 bases and J lost 12; bases outside the gene matches: 9. From germline, CDR1 is SGHVS and CDR2 FQNEAQ. CDR3 amino acids: CASSRGQGLYHTF. The CDR3 DNA follows: TGTGCCAGCAGCCGGGGACAGGGGTTGTACCACACCTTC.

The chain recombines TRBV4-1 with TRBJ2-7, with 7 bases aligning to TRBD1. Germline V lookup: CDR1 MGHRA, CDR2 YSYEKL. The CDR3 totals 16 residues. J lost 0 bases, V lost 4 bases, and 9 bases had no gene match. This chain's CDR3 is CASSPTRGGSSYEQYF. The CDR3 DNA is TGCGCCAGCAGCCCCACGAGAGGGGGCAGCTCCTACGAGCAGTACTTC.

The V call is TRBV13, the J call TRBJ2-1, with TRBD1 matching 9 bases. The CDR3 has 15 residues. Germline V lookup: CDR1 PRHDT, CDR2 FYEKMQ (reference sequence). V dropped 3 bases and J dropped 9; count of bases not matched to a gene: 9. The CDR3 DNA reads as TGTGCCAGCAGCTTCCGGGACAGGGTATCCGCTGAGCAGTTCTTC. It translates to CASSFRDRVSAEQFF.

In its sample, this clone was seen a few times. The genes are TRBV1 and TRBJ2-1; TRBD2, the table's D call, was not compared with the DNA. TRBV1 is a pseudogene. This CDR3 comprises 17 residues. This CDR3 is CTSSQEQLAGENNEQFF. The CDR3 DNA sequence: TGCACCAGCAGCCAGGAGCAACTAGCGGGGGAGAACAATGAGCAGTTCTTC.

The J gene is TRBJ2-3, the V gene TRBV10-3; 7 bases map to TRBD1. CDR1 and CDR2 (germline): ENHRY, SYGVKD. After removal of 4 bases from V and 0 bases from J, the junction contained 4 bases not matched to a gene. The CDR3 totals 15 residues. CDR3 protein: CAISGGQESTDTQYF. In DNA form, the CDR3 reads TGTGCCATCAGTGGAGGACAGGAAAGCACAGATACGCAGTATTTT.

This clone has more than one count but fewer than ten. The J gene is TRBJ2-7, the V gene TRBV18; 10 nucleotides align to TRBD1. The V segment lost 0 bases and the J segment 1 base; nucleotides outside the gene matches: 0. This CDR3 has 15 residues. The V gene's germline CDR1 is KGHSH and CDR2 LQKENI. The CDR3 DNA sequence: TGTGCCAGCTCACCACCGGGACAGGGGTCCTACGAGCAGTACTTC. Its translation: CASSPPGQGSYEQYF.